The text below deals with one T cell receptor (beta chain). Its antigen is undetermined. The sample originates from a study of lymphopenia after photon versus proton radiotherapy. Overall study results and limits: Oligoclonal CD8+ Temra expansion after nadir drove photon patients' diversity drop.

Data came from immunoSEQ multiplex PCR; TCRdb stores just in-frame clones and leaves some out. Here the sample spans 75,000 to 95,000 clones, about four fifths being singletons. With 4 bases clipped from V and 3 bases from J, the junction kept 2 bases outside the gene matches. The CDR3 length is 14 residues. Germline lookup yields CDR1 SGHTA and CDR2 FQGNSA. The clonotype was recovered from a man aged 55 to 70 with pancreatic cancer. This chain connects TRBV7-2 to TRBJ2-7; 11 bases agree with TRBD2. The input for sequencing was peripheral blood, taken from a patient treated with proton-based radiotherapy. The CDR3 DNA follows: TGTGCCAGCAGCTCAACTAGCGGGAGCTACGAGCAGTACTTC. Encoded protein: CASSSTSGSYEQYF.